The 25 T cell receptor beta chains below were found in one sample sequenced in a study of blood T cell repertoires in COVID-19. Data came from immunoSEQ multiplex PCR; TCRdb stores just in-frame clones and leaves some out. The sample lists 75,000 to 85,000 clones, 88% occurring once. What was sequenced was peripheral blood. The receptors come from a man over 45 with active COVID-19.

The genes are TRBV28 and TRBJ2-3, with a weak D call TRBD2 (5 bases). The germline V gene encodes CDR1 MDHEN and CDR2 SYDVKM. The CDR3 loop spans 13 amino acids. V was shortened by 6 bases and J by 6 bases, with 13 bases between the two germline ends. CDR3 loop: CASSEPGWDTQYF. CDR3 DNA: TGTGCCAGCAGCGAGCCGGGGTGGGATACGCAGTATTTT.

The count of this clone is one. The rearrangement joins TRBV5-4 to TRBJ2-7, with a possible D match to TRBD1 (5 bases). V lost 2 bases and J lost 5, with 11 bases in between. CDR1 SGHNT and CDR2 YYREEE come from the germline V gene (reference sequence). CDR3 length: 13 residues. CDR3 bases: TGTGCCAGCAGCTTTAAAGGGGTGGACGAGCAGTACTTC. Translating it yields CASSFKGVDEQYF.

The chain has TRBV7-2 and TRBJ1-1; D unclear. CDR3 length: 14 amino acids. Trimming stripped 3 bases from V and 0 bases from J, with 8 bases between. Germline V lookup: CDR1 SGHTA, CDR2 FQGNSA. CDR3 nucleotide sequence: TGTGCCAGCAGCTTGGCTCTAGTGAACACTGAAGCTTTCTTT. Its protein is CASSLALVNTEAFF.

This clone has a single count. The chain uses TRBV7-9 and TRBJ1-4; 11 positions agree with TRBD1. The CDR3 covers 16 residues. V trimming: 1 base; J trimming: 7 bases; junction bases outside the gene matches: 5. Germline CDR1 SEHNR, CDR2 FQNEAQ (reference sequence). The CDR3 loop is CASSLVGTGGGEKLFF. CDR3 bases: TGTGCCAGCAGCTTAGTAGGGACAGGGGGAGGTGAAAAACTGTTTTTT.

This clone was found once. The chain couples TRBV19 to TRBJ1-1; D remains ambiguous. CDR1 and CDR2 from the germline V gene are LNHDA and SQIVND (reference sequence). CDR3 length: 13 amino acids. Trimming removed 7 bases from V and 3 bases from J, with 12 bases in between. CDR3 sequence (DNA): TGTGCCAGTATCCCGAGCGATTACACTGAAGCTTTCTTT. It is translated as CASIPSDYTEAFF.

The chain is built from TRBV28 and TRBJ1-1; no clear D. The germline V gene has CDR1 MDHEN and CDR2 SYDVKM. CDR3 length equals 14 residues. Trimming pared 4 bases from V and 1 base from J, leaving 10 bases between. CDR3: CASSSGLKNTEAFF. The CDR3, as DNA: TGTGCCAGCAGTTCAGGTTTGAAGAACACTGAAGCTTTCTTT.

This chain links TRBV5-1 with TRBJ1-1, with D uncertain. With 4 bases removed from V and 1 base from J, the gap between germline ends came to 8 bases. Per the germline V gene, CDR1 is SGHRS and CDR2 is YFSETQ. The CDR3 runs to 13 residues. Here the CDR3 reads CASSSNRNTEAFF. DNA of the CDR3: TGCGCCAGCAGCAGCAACAGGAACACTGAAGCTTTCTTT.

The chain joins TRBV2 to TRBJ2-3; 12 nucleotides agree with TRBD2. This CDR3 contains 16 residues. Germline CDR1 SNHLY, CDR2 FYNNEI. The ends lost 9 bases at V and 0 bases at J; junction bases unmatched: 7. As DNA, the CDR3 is TGTGCCAGAGGGGCGACTAGCGGGGGAAGCACAGATACGCAGTATTTT. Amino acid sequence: CARGATSGGSTDTQYF.

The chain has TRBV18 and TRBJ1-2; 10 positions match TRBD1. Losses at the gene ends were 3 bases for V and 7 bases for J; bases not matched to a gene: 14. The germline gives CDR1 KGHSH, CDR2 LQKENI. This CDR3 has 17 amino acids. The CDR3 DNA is TGTGCCAGCTCACCGACCGCCGGAGGGACAGGGGTACCTGGCTACACCTTC. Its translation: CASSPTAGGTGVPGYTF.

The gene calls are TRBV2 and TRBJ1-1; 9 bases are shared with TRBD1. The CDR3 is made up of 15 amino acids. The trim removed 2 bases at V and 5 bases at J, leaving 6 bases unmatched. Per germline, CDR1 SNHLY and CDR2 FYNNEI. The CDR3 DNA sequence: TGTGCCAGCAGTGAACTGGGACAGGGTGGGACTGAAGCTTTCTTT. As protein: CASSELGQGGTEAFF.

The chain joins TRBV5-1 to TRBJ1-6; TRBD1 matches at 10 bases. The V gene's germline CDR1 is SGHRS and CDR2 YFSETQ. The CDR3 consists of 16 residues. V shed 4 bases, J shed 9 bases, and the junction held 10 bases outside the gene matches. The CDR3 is CASSQTGGTTGSPLHF. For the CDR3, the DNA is TGCGCCAGCAGCCAGACAGGGGGCACGACGGGTTCACCCCTCCACTTT.

The CDR3 DNA reads as TGTGCCAGCAGTGAGAACAGGGGGCCGTACACCGGGGAGCTGTTTTTT. The encoded protein is CASSENRGPYTGELFF. This chain joins TRBV6-1 and TRBJ2-2, with 9 bases aligning to TRBD1. Trimming removed 3 bases from V and 3 bases from J; junction bases left unmatched: 5. The CDR3 is 16 amino acids. Germline CDR1 reads MNHNS; CDR2 reads SASEGT.

CDR3 DNA: TGTGCCAGCAGCATAGAATCCGGGACTTCCCCTCTCTTGGGTACGCAGTATTTT. As protein: CASSIESGTSPLLGTQYF. V is TRBV9 and J is TRBJ2-3, with a possible D match to TRBD2 (6 bases). This CDR3 has 18 amino acids. Germline V CDR1 and CDR2: SGDLS, YYNGEE. V lost 4 bases and J lost 8, with 29 bases in between.

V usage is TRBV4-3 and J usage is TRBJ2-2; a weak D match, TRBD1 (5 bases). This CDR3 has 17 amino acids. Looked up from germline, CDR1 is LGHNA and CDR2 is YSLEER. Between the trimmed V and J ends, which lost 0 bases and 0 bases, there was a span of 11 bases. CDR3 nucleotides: TGCGCCAGCAGCCAAGAAGTTGGGGCAGCGAACACCGGGGAGCTGTTTTTT. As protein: CASSQEVGAANTGELFF.

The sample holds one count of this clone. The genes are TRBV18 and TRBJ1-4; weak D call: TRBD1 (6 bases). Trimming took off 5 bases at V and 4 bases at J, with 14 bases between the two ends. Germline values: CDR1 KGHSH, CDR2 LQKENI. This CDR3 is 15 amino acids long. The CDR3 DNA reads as TGTGCCAGCTCATCCGGACAGCCCCTTAATGAAAAACTGTTTTTT. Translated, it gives CASSSGQPLNEKLFF.

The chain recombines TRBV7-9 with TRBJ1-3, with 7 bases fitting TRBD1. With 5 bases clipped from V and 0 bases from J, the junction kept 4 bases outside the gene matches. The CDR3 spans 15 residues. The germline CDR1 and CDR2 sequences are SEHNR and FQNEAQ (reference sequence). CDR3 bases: TGTGCCAGCAGCCCGGGGACAGACTCTGGAAACACCATATATTTT. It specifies CASSPGTDSGNTIYF.

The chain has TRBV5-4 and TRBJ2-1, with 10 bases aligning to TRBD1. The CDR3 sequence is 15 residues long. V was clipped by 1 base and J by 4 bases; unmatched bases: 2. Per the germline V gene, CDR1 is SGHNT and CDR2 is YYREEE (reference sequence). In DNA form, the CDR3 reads TGTGCCAGCAGCTTGCGGGACAGGGGATACAATGAGCAGTTCTTC. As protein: CASSLRDRGYNEQFF.

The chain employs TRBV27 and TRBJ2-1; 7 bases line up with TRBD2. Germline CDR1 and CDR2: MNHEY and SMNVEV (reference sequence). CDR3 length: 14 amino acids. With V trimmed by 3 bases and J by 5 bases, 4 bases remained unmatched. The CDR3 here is CASSFSSGDNEQFF. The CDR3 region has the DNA TGTGCCAGCAGTTTTTCCAGCGGGGACAATGAGCAGTTCTTC.

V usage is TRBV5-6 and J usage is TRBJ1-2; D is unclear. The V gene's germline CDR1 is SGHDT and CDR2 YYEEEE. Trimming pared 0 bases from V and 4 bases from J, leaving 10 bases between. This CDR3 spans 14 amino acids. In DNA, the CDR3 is TGTGCCAGCAGCTTGGCGAGGCGACCCTATGGCTACACCTTC. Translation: CASSLARRPYGYTF.

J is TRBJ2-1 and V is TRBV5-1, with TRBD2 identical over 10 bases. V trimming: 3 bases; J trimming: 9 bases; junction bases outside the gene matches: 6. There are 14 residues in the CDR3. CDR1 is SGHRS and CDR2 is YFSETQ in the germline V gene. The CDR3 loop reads CASSWGPSGGEQFF. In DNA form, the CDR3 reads TGCGCCAGCAGCTGGGGGCCTAGCGGGGGTGAGCAGTTCTTC.

CDR3 in amino acids: CASKEGQGASPLHF. The CDR3 nucleotides read TGTGCCAGCAAAGAGGGACAGGGGGCTTCACCCCTCCACTTT. This chain links TRBV27 with TRBJ1-6, with 12 bases lining up with TRBD1. This CDR3 has 14 residues. The J segment lost 9 bases and the V segment lost 7 bases, leaving 4 bases of the junction unmatched. The germline V gene has CDR1 MNHEY and CDR2 SMNVEV (reference sequence).

In nucleotides, the CDR3 is TGTGCCAGCAGCCTAATGAGGGTGTACAATGAGCAGTTCTTC. This gives the protein CASSLMRVYNEQFF. The chain carries TRBV9 and TRBJ2-1; possible D gene TRBD2, 5 bases. Germline V gene lookup returns CDR1 SGDLS and CDR2 YYNGEE. Deletions cut 4 bases from V and 4 bases from J, with 12 bases between. This CDR3 is 14 amino acids long.

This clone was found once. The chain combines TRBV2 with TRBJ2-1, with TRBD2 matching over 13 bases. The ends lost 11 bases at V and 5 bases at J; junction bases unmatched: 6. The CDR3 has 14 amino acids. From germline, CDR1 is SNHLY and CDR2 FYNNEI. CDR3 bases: TGTGCCCGACACGGACTAGCGGGGGACAATGAGCAGTTCTTC. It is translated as CARHGLAGDNEQFF.

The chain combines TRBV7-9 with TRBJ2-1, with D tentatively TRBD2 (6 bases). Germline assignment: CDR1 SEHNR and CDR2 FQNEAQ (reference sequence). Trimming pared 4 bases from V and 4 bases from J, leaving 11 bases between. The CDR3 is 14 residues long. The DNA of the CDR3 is TGTGCCAGCAGCTCCTGGCGGGGTTACAATGAGCAGTTCTTC. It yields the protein CASSSWRGYNEQFF.

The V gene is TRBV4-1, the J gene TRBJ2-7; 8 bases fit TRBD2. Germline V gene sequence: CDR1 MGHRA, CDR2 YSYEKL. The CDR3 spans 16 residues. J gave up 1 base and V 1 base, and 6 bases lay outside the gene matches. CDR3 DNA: TGCGCCAGCAGCCAAGGTGGCGGGAGGTTTTCCTACGAGCAGTACTTC. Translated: CASSQGGGRFSYEQYF.